A selection of T cell receptor beta chains follows, all from one sample in a study of T cell responses to AZD1222 COVID-19 vaccine. Profiling relied on immunoSEQ multiplex PCR, and the TCRdb table lists in-frame clones only, not all of them. In the table there are some 150,000 clones, about 90% of which are singletons. The starting material was peripheral blood, obtained on day 0 of AZD1222 vaccination. These receptors originate from an adult in good health. CDR3s include the opening cysteine and the closing phenylalanine or tryptophan. A D gene is named only where the DNA matches it firmly. Expanded clones get a size class; other rows say once, few or many, or leave the size out.

V gene	D gene	J gene	clone size	CDR3 DNA	CDR3 protein
TRBV4-2	NA	TRBJ2-3	NA	TGTGCCAGCAGCCAAGTAGGGCAAATTCGAGATACGCAGTATTTT	CASSQVGQIRDTQYF
TRBV27	NA	TRBJ1-4	NA	TGTGCCAGCAGTTTTTTTTTGGGGCAAGAAAAACTGTTTTTT	CASSFFLGQEKLFF
TRBV4-1	NA	TRBJ1-5	few	TGCGCCAGCAGCCAAGTAGGGGCCAATCAGCCCCAGCATTTT	CASSQVGANQPQHF
TRBV5-4	TRBD1	TRBJ1-4	NA	TGTGCCAGCAGCTTGGACGGACAGGGCGGTTCTACTGAAAAACTGTTTTTT	CASSLDGQGGSTEKLFF
TRBV29-1	NA	TRBJ2-5	few	TGCAGCGTTCTTCTTGTGGGCGGCCAGCAAGAGACCCAGTACTTC	CSVLLVGGQQETQYF
TRBV9	NA	TRBJ1-5	once	TGTGCCAGCAGCGTAGCAGGACACCCTAATCAGCCCCAGCATTTT	CASSVAGHPNQPQHF
TRBV7-2	NA	TRBJ2-5	NA	TGTGCCAGCAGAAGACGCGCCCCACAAGAGACCCAGTACTTC	CASRRRAPQETQYF
TRBV27	NA	TRBJ1-2	NA	TGTGCCAGCAGCCTAAAAGGGACTAACTATGGCTACACCTTC	CASSLKGTNYGYTF
TRBV7-3	NA	TRBJ1-1	NA	TGTGCCAGCAGCGCTGGCCGGGCAGGTTCTGAAGCTTTCTTT	CASSAGRAGSEAFF
TRBV6-2/TRBV6-3	TRBD1	TRBJ1-1	NA	TGTGCCAGCAGTTCGATCAGGGGGCGCGACGCTTTCTTT	CASSSIRGRDAFF
TRBV6-2/TRBV6-3	NA	TRBJ1-3	NA	TGTGCCAGCAGCCCCAATGGCGGAAACACCATATATTTT	CASSPNGGNTIYF
TRBV14	NA	TRBJ2-2	NA	TGTGCCAGCAGCCGGCTGCTGAACACCGGGGAGCTGTTTTTT	CASSRLLNTGELFF
TRBV18	NA	TRBJ1-1	few	TGTGCCAGCTCAAGACAGGACGGCACTGAAGCTTTCTTT	CASSRQDGTEAFF
TRBV19	NA	TRBJ1-1	NA	TGTGCCAGTAGTCAGGGAGGGAGCACTGAAGCTTTCTTT	CASSQGGSTEAFF
TRBV6-5	TRBD2	TRBJ2-1	NA	TGTGCCAGCAGTATAGCGGGGGGGAGAAATGAGCAGTTCTTC	CASSIAGGRNEQFF
TRBV7-2	NA	TRBJ2-7	NA	TGTGCCAGCAGCTCACACAGGGTCTCCTACGAGCAGTACTTC	CASSSHRVSYEQYF
TRBV5-6	NA	TRBJ2-2	NA	TGTGCCAGCAGCTTGTCGGGGACAAACACCGGGGAGCTGTTTTTT	CASSLSGTNTGELFF
TRBV20-1	NA	TRBJ2-7	NA	TGCAGTTCTCGAGGGGAGGACGAGCAGTACTTC	CSSRGEDEQYF
TRBV3-1/TRBV3-2	NA	TRBJ2-1	NA	TGTGCCAGCAGCCCCCGGGAGATCTACAATGAGCAGTTCTTC	CASSPREIYNEQFF
TRBV4-1	TRBD1	TRBJ1-1	NA	TGCGCCAGCAGCCAAGATAACGCGGGACAGGTTATCGGGAACACTGAAGCTTTCTTT	CASSQDNAGQVIGNTEAFF
TRBV14	NA	TRBJ2-7	NA	TGTGCCAGCAGCCTCCGACAGGGACTCTACGAGCAGTACTTC	CASSLRQGLYEQYF
TRBV10-3	NA	TRBJ1-2	NA	TGTGCCATCCCGGAGGGGCCTTCTGGCTATGGCTACACCTTC	CAIPEGPSGYGYTF
TRBV27	NA	TRBJ2-6	NA	TGTGCCAGCAGTTTAAGGGTTTACTCTGGGGCCAACGTCCTGACTTTC	CASSLRVYSGANVLTF
TRBV5-6	NA	TRBJ2-6	NA	TGTGCCAGCAGCTTGGGGGTGGTTGGGGCCAACGTCCTGACTTTC	CASSLGVVGANVLTF
TRBV5-4	TRBD1	TRBJ2-5	NA	TGTGCCAGCAGTTTCGCGACAGGGGAGACGGAGACCCAGTACTTC	CASSFATGETETQYF
TRBV4-1	NA	TRBJ1-6	NA	TGCGCCAGCAGCCAAGATTCCCAGGGGTTGATATGGTCACCCCTCCACTTT	CASSQDSQGLIWSPLHF
TRBV6-2/TRBV6-3	NA	TRBJ1-5	NA	TGTGCCAGCAGCTCAATCGGAAATCAGCCCCAGCATTTT	CASSSIGNQPQHF
TRBV5-4	TRBD2	TRBJ2-3	NA	TGTGCCAGCAGCCTGACTAGCGGGAGTGCAGATACGCAGTATTTT	CASSLTSGSADTQYF
TRBV9	NA	TRBJ2-1	few	TGTGCCAGCAGCGTACAGAGCTCCTACAATGAGCAGTTCTTC	CASSVQSSYNEQFF
TRBV28	NA	TRBJ1-5	NA	TGTGCCAGCAGTTTATACCCCCAGGGGCAGGGCAATCAGCCCCAGCATTTT	CASSLYPQGQGNQPQHF
TRBV4-1	NA	TRBJ2-3	NA	TGCGCCAGCAGCCAAGGAGGTGGGGAAACAGGATTCCTCACAGATACGCAGTATTTT	CASSQGGGETGFLTDTQYF
TRBV9	TRBD1	TRBJ2-7	NA	TGTGCCAGCAGCGTACTCCCGGGACAGGGGAGCGAGCAGTACTTC	CASSVLPGQGSEQYF
TRBV6-5	NA	TRBJ2-5	NA	TGTGCCAGCAGTTACTCTGGGGGGCGAGAGACCCAGTACTTC	CASSYSGGRETQYF
TRBV19	NA	TRBJ2-3	NA	TGTGCCAGTAGTAAGGGAAAGACTTTTCCTAGCACAGATACGCAGTATTTT	CASSKGKTFPSTDTQYF
TRBV13	NA	TRBJ1-4	NA	TGTGCCAGCAGCTTAGTTACAGGCGGGAATGAAAAACTGTTTTTT	CASSLVTGGNEKLFF
TRBV5-1	NA	TRBJ1-3	NA	TGCGCCAGCAGCGAGGGCCTTATGAGCTCTGGAAACACCATATATTTT	CASSEGLMSSGNTIYF
TRBV3-1/TRBV3-2	TRBD2	TRBJ2-5	few	TGTGCCAGCAGCCCCAGGGGACTAGCGGAAGAGACCCAGTACTTC	CASSPRGLAEETQYF
TRBV4-1	TRBD1	TRBJ1-4	NA	TGCGCCAGCAGCCAAGATGTGGGACAGGGATATGAAAAACTGTTTTTT	CASSQDVGQGYEKLFF
TRBV3-1/TRBV3-2	NA	TRBJ2-2	NA	TGTGCCAGCAGCCAAGCCCCCACATGGGGGGGGCACACCGGGGAGCTGTTTTTT	CASSQAPTWGGHTGELFF